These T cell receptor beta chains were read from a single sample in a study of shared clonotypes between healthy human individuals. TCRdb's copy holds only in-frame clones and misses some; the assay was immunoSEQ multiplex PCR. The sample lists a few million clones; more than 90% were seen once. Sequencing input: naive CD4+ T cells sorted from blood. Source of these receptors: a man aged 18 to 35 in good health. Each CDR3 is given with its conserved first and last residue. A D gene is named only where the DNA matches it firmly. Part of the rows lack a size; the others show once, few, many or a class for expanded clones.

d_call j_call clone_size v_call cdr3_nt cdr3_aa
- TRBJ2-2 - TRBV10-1 TGCGCCAGCAGTGACGGTCGACAGGCGAACACCGGGGAGCTGTTTTTT CASSDGRQANTGELFF
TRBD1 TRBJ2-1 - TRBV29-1 TGCAGCGTTGAAGGGAGACAGGGTCTTAATGAGCAGTTCTTC CSVEGRQGLNEQFF
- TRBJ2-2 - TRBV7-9 TGTGCCAGCAGCTTAGCGGGGCGGATGAACACCGGGGAGCTGTTTTTT CASSLAGRMNTGELFF
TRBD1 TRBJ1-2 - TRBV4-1 TGCGCCAGCAGCCTTGGGACAGACAACTATGGCTACACCTTC CASSLGTDNYGYTF
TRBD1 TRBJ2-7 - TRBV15 TGTGCCACCAGCGGCCAGGGGGATTCGACCTACGAGCAGTACTTC CATSGQGDSTYEQYF
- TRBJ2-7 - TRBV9 TGTGCCAGCAGCGTAGAGGCCGCGGGCCACTCCTACGAGCAGTACTTC CASSVEAAGHSYEQYF
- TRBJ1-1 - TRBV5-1 TGCGCCAGCAGCTTGGAACGGTCGAACACTGAAGCTTTCTTT CASSLERSNTEAFF
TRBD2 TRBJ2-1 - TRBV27 TGTGCCAGCAGCTCGCCCGGACTAGCGGGGCACAATGAGCAGTTCTTC CASSSPGLAGHNEQFF
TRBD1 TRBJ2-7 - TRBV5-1 TGCGCCAGCAGCTTCGACAGGGGCAATCACGAGCAGTACTTC CASSFDRGNHEQYF
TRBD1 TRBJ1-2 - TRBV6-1 TGTGCCAGCAGTCAGGGACAGGGAAACTATGGCTACACCTTC CASSQGQGNYGYTF
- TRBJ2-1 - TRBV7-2 TGTGCCAGCAGCTTCACGGCGAGCTCCTACAATGAGCAGTTCTTC CASSFTASSYNEQFF
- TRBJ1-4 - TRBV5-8 TGTGCCAGCAGCTTGGGGGGTCCCGGGACTAATGAAAAACTGTTTTTT CASSLGGPGTNEKLFF
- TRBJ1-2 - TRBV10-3 TGTGCCATCAGTGTGGGCAGGGAGGAGGGCTACACCTTC CAISVGREEGYTF
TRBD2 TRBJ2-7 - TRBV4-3 TGCGCCAGCAGCCAAGGACTAGCGGGCGAGCAGTACTTC CASSQGLAGEQYF
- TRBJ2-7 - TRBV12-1 TGTGCCAGCAGTCTCGCCGGTAATGCCTACGAGCAGTACTTC CASSLAGNAYEQYF
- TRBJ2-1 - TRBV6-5 TGTGCCAGTCACCGAAGCTCCTACAATGAGCAGTTCTTC CASHRSSYNEQFF
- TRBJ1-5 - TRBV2 TGTGCCAGCAGTGTAGGGCAGGGGAACGAGCCCCAGCATTTT CASSVGQGNEPQHF
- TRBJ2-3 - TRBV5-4 TGTGCCAGCAGCTTGAAGGCTGCAGATACGCAGTATTTT CASSLKAADTQYF
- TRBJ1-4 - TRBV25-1 TGTGCCAGCAGTGAATATAGAAGTTTTAATGAAAAACTGTTTTTT CASSEYRSFNEKLFF
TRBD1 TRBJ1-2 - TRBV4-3 TGCGCCAGCAGCCAAGATGCCCGGGACAGGGGCGGCTACACCTTC CASSQDARDRGGYTF
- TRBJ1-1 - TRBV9 TGTGCCAGCAGTCGCTTGGGTTTGACTGAAGCTTTCTTT CASSRLGLTEAFF
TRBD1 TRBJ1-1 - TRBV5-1 TGCGCCAGCGGTAAAGCGGGACAGGGGAACACTGAAGCTTTCTTT CASGKAGQGNTEAFF
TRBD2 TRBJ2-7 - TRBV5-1 TGCGCCAGCAGCTCGGGACTAGCTACCTACGAGCAGTACTTC CASSSGLATYEQYF
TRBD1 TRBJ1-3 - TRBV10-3 TGTGCCATCAGCACAGGGGAAGCGGGAAACACCATATATTTT CAISTGEAGNTIYF
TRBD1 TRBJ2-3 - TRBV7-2 TGTGCCAGCAGCCCAAGGGGACAGGGCACAGATACGCAGTATTTT CASSPRGQGTDTQYF
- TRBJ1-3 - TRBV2 TGTGCCAGCAGTGAACAGGGTGGAAACACCATATATTTT CASSEQGGNTIYF
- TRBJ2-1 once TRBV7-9 TGTGCCAGCAGCCGAGGGCGGCAAGGCTACAATGAGCAGTTCTTC CASSRGRQGYNEQFF
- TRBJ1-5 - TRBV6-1 TGTGCCACCCAGGGAGGGCTTAGCAATCAGCCCCAGCATTTT CATQGGLSNQPQHF
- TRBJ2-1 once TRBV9 TGTGCCAGCAGCGGTACAGGGATCGGGACCCCCTACAATGAGCAGTTCTTC CASSGTGIGTPYNEQFF
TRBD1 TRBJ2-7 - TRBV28 TGTGCCAGCAGTTTGGGGCAGGGGGCGCGTGAGCAGTACTTC CASSLGQGAREQYF
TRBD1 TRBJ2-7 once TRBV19 TGTGCCAGTAGTAAAACCGGGACAGGATCCTCGGAGCAGTACTTC CASSKTGTGSSEQYF
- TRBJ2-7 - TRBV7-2 TGTGCCAGCAGCGGGCCCAAACAGAGCTCCTACGAGCAGTACTTC CASSGPKQSSYEQYF
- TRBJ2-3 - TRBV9 TGTGCCAGCAGCGTAGGTGGCAGTCCTAGCACAGATACGCAGTATTTT CASSVGGSPSTDTQYF
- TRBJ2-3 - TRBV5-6 TGTGCCAGCAGCTTGGGATCCGCCCCAACGCAGTATTTT CASSLGSAPTQYF
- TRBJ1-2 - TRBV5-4 TGTGCCAGCAGCTCAGGAGGCGGCTACACCTTC CASSSGGGYTF
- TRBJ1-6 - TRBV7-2 TGTGCCAGCAGCTTAGCTCAGGGTTCACCCCTCCACTTT CASSLAQGSPLHF
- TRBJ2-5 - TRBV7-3 TGTGCCAGCAGCTTGGGACAAAGGGAGACCCAGTACTTC CASSLGQRETQYF
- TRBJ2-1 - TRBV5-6 TGTGCCAGCAGCTTGGATTACAGGAACAATGAGCAGTTCTTC CASSLDYRNNEQFF
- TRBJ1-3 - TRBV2 TGTGCCAGCAGTGAGGAGGGTGGGGCTGGAAACATCATATATTTT CASSEEGGAGNIIYF
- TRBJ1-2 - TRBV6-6 TGTGCCAGCACCATAAGGGGTGCCTATGGCTACACCTTC CASTIRGAYGYTF
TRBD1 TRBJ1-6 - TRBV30 TGTGCCTGGGCGGGGACAGGGAGGGGAATGGGTAATTCACCCCTCCACTTT CAWAGTGRGMGNSPLHF
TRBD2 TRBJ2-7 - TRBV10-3 TGTGCCATCAGTCCGGGGCTAGCGGGGACCTACGAGCAGTACTTC CAISPGLAGTYEQYF
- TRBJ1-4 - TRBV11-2 TGTGCCAGCAGCCATAGACAGGAAAAACTGTTTTTT CASSHRQEKLFF
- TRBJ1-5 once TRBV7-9 TGTGCCAGCAGCTTAGCCCTGGGACGGTTCAATCAGCCCCAGCATTTT CASSLALGRFNQPQHF
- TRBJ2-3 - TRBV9 TGTGCCAGCAGCCCCTCCCCCACCCGCACAGATACGCAGTATTTT CASSPSPTRTDTQYF
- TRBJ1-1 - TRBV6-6 TGTGCCACCCAGGACGGCCCCGCCGGGGGCACTGAAGCTTTCTTT CATQDGPAGGTEAFF
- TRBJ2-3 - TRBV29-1 TGCAGCGTCGACCCCCGGGATAGCGCGCACCCAGATACGCAGTATTTT CSVDPRDSAHPDTQYF
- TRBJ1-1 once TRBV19 TGTGCCAGTAGGGGCAGGGCCGCGAACACTGAAGCTTTCTTT CASRGRAANTEAFF
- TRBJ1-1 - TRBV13 TGTGCCAGCAGCACACAGAACACTGAAGCTTTCTTT CASSTQNTEAFF
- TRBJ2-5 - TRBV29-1 TGCAGCGTTGGGGGGGCGGTTATGCAGACCCAGTACTTC CSVGGAVMQTQYF
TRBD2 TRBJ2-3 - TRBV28 TGTGCCAGCAGTTTATCGGCAGCGGGGGGGCGGAGTACGCAGTATTTT CASSLSAAGGRSTQYF
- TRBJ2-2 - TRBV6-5 TGTGCCAGCAGTTATCGGCAAGGGACCGGGGAGCTGTTTTTT CASSYRQGTGELFF
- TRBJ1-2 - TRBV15 TGTGCCACCAGCAGAGATAGGCAGGCAGAGGGCTATGGCTACACCTTC CATSRDRQAEGYGYTF
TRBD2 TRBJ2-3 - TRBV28 TGTGCCAGCAGTTTACCGGGACTAGCCACAGATACGCAGTATTTT CASSLPGLATDTQYF
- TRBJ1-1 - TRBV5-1 TGCGCCAGCAGCCCCCAGGGAGGTACTGAAGCTTTCTTT CASSPQGGTEAFF
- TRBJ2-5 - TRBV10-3 TGTGCCGTTGCCGGGACCGACAAGACCCAGTACTTC CAVAGTDKTQYF
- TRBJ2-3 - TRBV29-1 TGCAGCGCAGGGGGGGGTGTCGCAGATACGCAGTATTTT CSAGGGVADTQYF